This TCR beta chain was sequenced in a study of regulatory T cells in long-lasting Graves disease. The CDR3 runs 15 residues. Trimming removed 3 bases from V and 3 bases from J; junction bases left unmatched: 7. This clonotype was recorded many times. Time point defined: newly diagnosed GD, antithyroid drugs for less than 3 months. Preparation of the TCR library used RNA extracted from PBMCs. American Thyroid Association guidelines were used to diagnose Graves' disease. To make TCR beta libraries, researchers used iRepertoire HTBI primers and Arm-PCR of CDR3 regions. Via MiXCR, TCRdb re-called the multiplex PCR reads, giving one row per CDR3 protein. In the table there are 600,000 to 650,000 distinct CDR3 sequences, 15% to 20% of which are singletons. The sample was also reused in another study, on T cells in Graves' hyperthyroidism and ophthalmopathy. That paper notes: When the TCR CDR3 underwent first-round RT-PCR, the HTBI primer set was used.

This receptor was obtained from a woman between 25 and 40 years old with Graves disease. This rearrangement joins TRBV12-3 or TRBV12-4 to TRBJ2-7; 8 positions agree with TRBD2. Specimen: peripheral blood mononuclear cells (PBMCs), collected at new diagnosis, from a patient treated with antithyroid drugs. Written as DNA, the CDR3 is TGTGCCAGCAGTTTGGCGGGGGGCGCAATCTACGAGCAGTACTTC. It encodes CASSLAGGAIYEQYF.